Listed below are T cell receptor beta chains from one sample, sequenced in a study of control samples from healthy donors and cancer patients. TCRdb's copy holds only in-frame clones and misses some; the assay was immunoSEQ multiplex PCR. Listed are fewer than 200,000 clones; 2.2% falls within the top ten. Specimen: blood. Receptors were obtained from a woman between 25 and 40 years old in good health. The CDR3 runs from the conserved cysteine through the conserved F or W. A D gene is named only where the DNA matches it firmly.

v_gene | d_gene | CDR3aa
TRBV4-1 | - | CASSQGTRDSPLHF
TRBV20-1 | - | CSASRGDGNQPQHF
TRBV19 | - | CASSIGALGGEKLFF
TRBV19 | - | CASSPLQNYEQYF
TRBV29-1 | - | CSVARAALAAEAFF
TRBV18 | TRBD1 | CASSQGQTLNYGYTF
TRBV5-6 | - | CASSFRSNYGYTF
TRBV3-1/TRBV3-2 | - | CASSQGTAIYGYTF
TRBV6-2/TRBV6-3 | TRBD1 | CASSSYGQGRGTQYF
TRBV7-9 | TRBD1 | CASSPTYRDRGYEQYF
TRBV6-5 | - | CASRDEKLFF
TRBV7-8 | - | CASSLPSGNTIYF
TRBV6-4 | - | CASSEVGRKGAEAFF
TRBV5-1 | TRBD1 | CASSSPGDRGQSTNSPLHF
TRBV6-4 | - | CASAPPGETGELFF
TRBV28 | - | CASSHWFDQPQHF
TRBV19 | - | CASYDSINNEQFF
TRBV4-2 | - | CASSPVLDYSGNTIYF
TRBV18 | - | CASSPSSGSGNTIYF
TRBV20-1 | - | CSAATAEQYF
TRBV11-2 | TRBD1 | CASSSFRGGTEAFF